A single T cell receptor (beta chain) is shown here with its context. Its antigen is as yet unknown. This entry comes from a study of shared clonotypes between healthy human individuals. General study points: Naive subsets, compared against memory subsets, generally had larger estimated richness values.

V gave up 9 bases and J gave up 2 bases; unmatched junction bases: 11. In germline, CDR1 is MNHEY, CDR2 SMNVEV (reference sequence). This CDR3 spans 16 amino acids. Naive CD8 populations comprised CD45RO-negative cells positively selected for CCR7, excluding terminally differentiated effector memory CD45RA+ cells. The study drew all its donors from Caucasian adults living in Nashville, Tennessee. This was a deep-level run. Clones were read by immunoSEQ multiplex PCR, and TCRdb kept only the in-frame ones, dropping some. In the table there are over 2 million clones, approximately 95% of which are singletons.

The sequenced sample consisted of naive CD8+ T cells sorted from blood. This receptor was identified in a young man in good health. The gene calls are TRBV27 and TRBJ2-3; 10 bases align to TRBD2. This CDR3 reads CASRSELAGITDTQYF. The CDR3 coding sequence is TGTGCCAGTCGAAGCGAACTAGCGGGGATCACAGATACGCAGTATTTT.